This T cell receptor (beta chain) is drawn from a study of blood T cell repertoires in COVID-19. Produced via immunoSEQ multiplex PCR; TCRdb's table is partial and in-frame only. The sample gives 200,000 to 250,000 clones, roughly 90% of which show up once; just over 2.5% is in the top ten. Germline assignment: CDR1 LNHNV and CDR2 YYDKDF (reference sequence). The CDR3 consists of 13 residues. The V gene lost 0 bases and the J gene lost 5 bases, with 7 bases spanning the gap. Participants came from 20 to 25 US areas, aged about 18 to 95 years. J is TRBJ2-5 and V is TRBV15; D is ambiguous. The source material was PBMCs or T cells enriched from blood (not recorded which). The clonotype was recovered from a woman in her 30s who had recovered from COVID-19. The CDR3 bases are TGTGCCACCAGCAGAGATAACTGGGAGACCCAGTACTTC. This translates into CATSRDNWETQYF.